A selection of T cell receptor beta chains follows, all from one sample in a study of shared clonotypes between healthy human individuals. Profiled with immunoSEQ multiplex PCR; TCRdb holds only in-frame clones, not every one. This sample has 400,000 to 600,000 clones; about 75% occur once, and the top ten carry around 12%. Sequencing was performed on PBMCs. The receptor set was obtained from a middle-aged woman in good health. Some clones in this sample may be carry-over from other donors' samples. The CDR3 runs from the conserved cysteine through the conserved F or W. Fields, in order: V gene, clone size, J gene, D gene, CDR3 protein, CDR3 DNA. A D gene is named only where the DNA matches it firmly. A row's size may be missing; if present it is once, few, many or a size class.

V gene: TRBV19; clone size: NA; J gene: TRBJ2-3; D gene: TRBD2; CDR3 protein: CASGSTSGTGTDTQYF; CDR3 DNA: TGTGCCAGTGGATCGACTAGCGGGACGGGCACAGATACGCAGTATTTT
V gene: TRBV5-4; clone size: NA; J gene: TRBJ2-1; D gene: TRBD2; CDR3 protein: CASSLVSGRALTYNEQFF; CDR3 DNA: TGTGCCAGCAGCTTGGTTAGCGGGAGGGCCCTGACCTACAATGAGCAGTTCTTC
V gene: TRBV5-4; clone size: NA; J gene: TRBJ2-3; D gene: TRBD2; CDR3 protein: CASRPGTSGRADTQYF; CDR3 DNA: TGTGCCAGCAGACCCGGGACTAGCGGGAGGGCGGATACGCAGTATTTT
V gene: TRBV7-2; clone size: many; J gene: TRBJ2-1; D gene: TRBD2; CDR3 protein: CASSLVATSGLGEQFF; CDR3 DNA: TGTGCCAGCAGCTTAGTAGCGACTAGCGGATTAGGGGAGCAGTTCTTC
V gene: TRBV7-9; clone size: NA; J gene: TRBJ2-7; D gene: NA; CDR3 protein: CASSPGWGKDYEQYF; CDR3 DNA: TGTGCCAGCAGCCCGGGGTGGGGGAAAGACTACGAGCAGTACTTC
V gene: TRBV18; clone size: NA; J gene: TRBJ1-2; D gene: TRBD1; CDR3 protein: CASSGTGGANGYTF; CDR3 DNA: TGTGCCAGCTCAGGGACAGGGGGCGCGAATGGCTACACCTTC
V gene: TRBV5-1; clone size: NA; J gene: TRBJ2-5; D gene: TRBD2; CDR3 protein: CASSLTSGYQETQYF; CDR3 DNA: TGCGCCAGCAGCTTGACTAGCGGGTACCAAGAGACCCAGTACTTC
V gene: TRBV28; clone size: NA; J gene: TRBJ1-1; D gene: NA; CDR3 protein: CASRPLTDTLNTEAFF; CDR3 DNA: TGTGCCAGCAGACCGCTTACGGACACCTTGAACACTGAAGCTTTCTTT
V gene: TRBV11-2; clone size: NA; J gene: TRBJ2-7; D gene: NA; CDR3 protein: CASSWGPSSYEQYF; CDR3 DNA: TGTGCCAGCAGCTGGGGACCCAGCTCCTACGAGCAGTACTTC
V gene: TRBV5-8; clone size: NA; J gene: TRBJ1-4; D gene: TRBD1; CDR3 protein: CASSLVGTGAEKLFF; CDR3 DNA: TGTGCCAGCAGCTTGGTGGGGACAGGGGCTGAAAAACTGTTTTTT
V gene: TRBV20-1; clone size: NA; J gene: TRBJ2-7; D gene: NA; CDR3 protein: CSANPYYEQYF; CDR3 DNA: TGCAGTGCTAATCCCTACTACGAGCAGTACTTC
V gene: TRBV28; clone size: NA; J gene: TRBJ2-1; D gene: NA; CDR3 protein: CASSLRGGSFSYNEQFF; CDR3 DNA: TGTGCCAGCAGTTTACGTGGGGGGAGTTTCTCCTACAATGAGCAGTTCTTC
V gene: TRBV6-1; clone size: NA; J gene: TRBJ1-2; D gene: NA; CDR3 protein: CASSEAGGVGYGYTF; CDR3 DNA: TGTGCCAGCAGTGAAGCGGGAGGGGTCGGGTATGGCTACACCTTC
V gene: TRBV6-5; clone size: NA; J gene: TRBJ1-2; D gene: NA; CDR3 protein: CASSYSLLSYGYTF; CDR3 DNA: TGTGCCAGCAGTTACTCCCTTTTATCCTATGGCTACACCTTC
V gene: TRBV19; clone size: NA; J gene: TRBJ2-7; D gene: TRBD2; CDR3 protein: CASSATSGSSYEQYF; CDR3 DNA: TGTGCCAGTAGCGCGACTAGCGGCTCTTCCTACGAGCAGTACTTC
V gene: TRBV7-3; clone size: NA; J gene: TRBJ2-5; D gene: TRBD2; CDR3 protein: CASSLMGLAGETQYF; CDR3 DNA: TGTGCCAGCAGCTTAATGGGGCTAGCGGGAGAGACCCAGTACTTC
V gene: TRBV14; clone size: NA; J gene: TRBJ2-1; D gene: NA; CDR3 protein: CASSLTSSNEQFF; CDR3 DNA: TGTGCCAGCAGCCTAACTAGCAGTAATGAGCAGTTCTTC
V gene: TRBV5-4; clone size: NA; J gene: TRBJ1-1; D gene: TRBD1; CDR3 protein: CASSSDRGLFTEAFF; CDR3 DNA: TGTGCCAGCAGCTCTGACAGGGGCCTGTTCACTGAAGCTTTCTTT
V gene: TRBV19; clone size: NA; J gene: TRBJ2-1; D gene: NA; CDR3 protein: CASSIAGLNNEQFF; CDR3 DNA: TGTGCCAGTAGTATAGCGGGTTTAAACAATGAGCAGTTCTTC
V gene: TRBV7-9; clone size: NA; J gene: TRBJ2-7; D gene: NA; CDR3 protein: CASSPRRGGYEQYF; CDR3 DNA: TGTGCCAGCAGCCCGCGGAGGGGGGGCTACGAGCAGTACTTC
V gene: TRBV30; clone size: NA; J gene: TRBJ1-1; D gene: NA; CDR3 protein: CASFPDFTEAFF; CDR3 DNA: TGTGCCTCTTTCCCCGACTTCACTGAAGCTTTCTTT
V gene: TRBV29-1; clone size: many; J gene: TRBJ2-2; D gene: TRBD2; CDR3 protein: CSVGASGSLLSGELFF; CDR3 DNA: TGCAGCGTTGGGGCTAGCGGGAGCCTCTTGTCCGGGGAGCTGTTTTTT
V gene: TRBV5-1; clone size: few; J gene: TRBJ2-5; D gene: NA; CDR3 protein: CASSLAPGSDGETQYF; CDR3 DNA: TGCGCCAGCAGCTTGGCCCCCGGGAGCGACGGAGAGACCCAGTACTTC
V gene: TRBV14; clone size: few; J gene: TRBJ1-2; D gene: NA; CDR3 protein: CASSPSLGGSPYGYTF; CDR3 DNA: TGTGCCAGCAGCCCATCGCTAGGGGGGAGCCCCTATGGCTACACCTTC
V gene: TRBV20-1; clone size: NA; J gene: TRBJ2-3; D gene: NA; CDR3 protein: CSARDDDTQYF; CDR3 DNA: TGCAGTGCTAGAGATGACGATACGCAGTATTTT
V gene: TRBV5-1; clone size: NA; J gene: TRBJ2-1; D gene: NA; CDR3 protein: CASSLDGLAFEQFF; CDR3 DNA: TGCGCCAGCAGCTTGGATGGGCTAGCTTTTGAGCAGTTCTTC
V gene: TRBV7-8; clone size: NA; J gene: TRBJ2-2; D gene: NA; CDR3 protein: CASSFPAGAGELFF; CDR3 DNA: TGTGCCAGCAGCTTCCCGGCAGGGGCCGGGGAGCTGTTTTTT
V gene: TRBV7-3; clone size: NA; J gene: TRBJ2-1; D gene: TRBD2; CDR3 protein: CASSPGREGYNEQFF; CDR3 DNA: TGTGCCAGCAGCCCAGGGCGGGAGGGGTACAATGAGCAGTTCTTC
V gene: TRBV29-1; clone size: NA; J gene: TRBJ2-3; D gene: NA; CDR3 protein: CSVGVDSTDTQYF; CDR3 DNA: TGCAGCGTTGGCGTTGACAGCACAGATACGCAGTATTTT
V gene: TRBV28; clone size: NA; J gene: TRBJ2-3; D gene: NA; CDR3 protein: CASSLTGRLNTDTQYF; CDR3 DNA: TGTGCCAGCAGTTTAACAGGGAGATTGAACACAGATACGCAGTATTTT
V gene: TRBV15; clone size: many; J gene: TRBJ2-1; D gene: NA; CDR3 protein: CATSRDQGGSYNEQFF; CDR3 DNA: TGTGCCACCAGCAGAGATCAAGGGGGGTCCTACAATGAGCAGTTCTTC
V gene: TRBV5-1; clone size: few; J gene: TRBJ1-1; D gene: TRBD1; CDR3 protein: CASSGQGGTEAFF; CDR3 DNA: TGCGCCAGCAGTGGACAGGGAGGCACTGAAGCTTTCTTT
V gene: TRBV4-2; clone size: few; J gene: TRBJ2-1; D gene: TRBD2; CDR3 protein: CASSQPGTTNEQFF; CDR3 DNA: TGTGCCAGCAGCCAACCAGGGACTACCAATGAGCAGTTCTTC
V gene: TRBV30; clone size: NA; J gene: TRBJ1-4; D gene: NA; CDR3 protein: CAWSLRGGWGEKLFF; CDR3 DNA: TGTGCCTGGAGTCTCCGGGGAGGGTGGGGTGAAAAACTGTTTTTT
V gene: TRBV2; clone size: few; J gene: TRBJ2-7; D gene: TRBD2; CDR3 protein: CASSDPGRWDSYEQYF; CDR3 DNA: TGTGCCAGCAGTGACCCCGGGAGGTGGGACTCCTACGAGCAGTACTTC
V gene: TRBV6-1; clone size: NA; J gene: TRBJ1-1; D gene: NA; CDR3 protein: CASSVLRGATEAFF; CDR3 DNA: TGTGCCAGCAGTGTATTGAGGGGGGCTACTGAAGCTTTCTTT
V gene: TRBV4-2; clone size: many; J gene: TRBJ2-3; D gene: TRBD2; CDR3 protein: CASSQATAGGGDDTQYF; CDR3 DNA: TGTGCCAGCAGCCAAGCAACAGCGGGAGGAGGGGACGATACGCAGTATTTT